The entry below describes one T cell receptor beta chain. TCRdb's table, derived via immunoSEQ multiplex PCR, lists solely in-frame clones and lacks some. This sample has about 1,500,000 clones, with around 97% found just once. This sample is part of a study of shared clonotypes between healthy human individuals. The wider study: Donors, aged 18 to 49, were a couple of women and a few men. Per-donor plates numbered three CD4 naive, three CD4 memory, two CD8 naive and one CD8 memory.

V was clipped by 1 base and J by 0 bases, with 14 bases between them. The CDR3 loop spans 17 amino acids. The germline V gene has CDR1 LGHNA and CDR2 YSLEER. Donation came from healthy HIV-negative adults that had no recent acute infections or vaccinations. This clonotype was obtained from a man aged 25-40 years in good health. What was sequenced was naive CD4+ T cells sorted from blood. Regarding subset: CD45RA+ positively selected. V and J are TRBV4-3 and TRBJ2-3; D unresolved. The CDR3 here is CASSQGAWQSSTDTQYF. CDR3 sequence (DNA): TGCGCCAGCAGCCAAGGTGCCTGGCAGTCTAGCACAGATACGCAGTATTTT.